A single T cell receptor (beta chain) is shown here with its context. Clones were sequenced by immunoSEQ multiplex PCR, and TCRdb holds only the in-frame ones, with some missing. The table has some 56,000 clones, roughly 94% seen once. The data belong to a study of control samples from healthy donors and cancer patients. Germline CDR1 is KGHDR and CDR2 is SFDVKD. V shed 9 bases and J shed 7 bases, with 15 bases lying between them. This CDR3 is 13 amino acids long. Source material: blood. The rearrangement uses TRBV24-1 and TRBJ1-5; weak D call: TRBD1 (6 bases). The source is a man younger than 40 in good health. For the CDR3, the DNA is TGTGCCACCTCCTACAGGGTTCTGCAGCCCCAGCATTTT. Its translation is CATSYRVLQPQHF.